The T cell receptor beta chain under discussion was sequenced for a study of T-cell reconstitution after alpha-beta-depleted transplantation in children. Study-wide results and limits: Newly produced T cells mostly provided counts and TCRbeta diversity after one year, as hyperexpanded clones declined. In some patients, recipient T cells and intrathymic progenitors surviving conditioning explained high day-60 diversity.

It was with unique molecular identifiers that the TCRbeta library was prepared. MiXCR was run by TCRdb on the PCR reads, yielding one entry per CDR3 protein. Counted here are 400,000 to 550,000 distinct CDR3 sequences, about 11% occurring once; the ten biggest clones make up 2%. This clonotype was counted only a few times. Its antigen is still unknown. The specimen was PBMCs, collected before TCRalphabeta/CD19-depleted stem cell transplant. The clonotype comes from a child aged 2 to 10 with inherited bone marrow failure, due to receive a stem cell transplant.

Here the CDR3 reads CASSLSRQGGNQPQHF. CDR3 in DNA: TGTGCCAGCAGTTTGAGCCGACAGGGCGGCAATCAGCCCCAGCATTTT. V is TRBV12-3 or TRBV12-4 and J is TRBJ1-5; 7 nucleotides match TRBD1. The CDR3 loop spans 16 amino acids. V gave up 3 bases and J gave up 2 bases; unmatched junction bases: 7.